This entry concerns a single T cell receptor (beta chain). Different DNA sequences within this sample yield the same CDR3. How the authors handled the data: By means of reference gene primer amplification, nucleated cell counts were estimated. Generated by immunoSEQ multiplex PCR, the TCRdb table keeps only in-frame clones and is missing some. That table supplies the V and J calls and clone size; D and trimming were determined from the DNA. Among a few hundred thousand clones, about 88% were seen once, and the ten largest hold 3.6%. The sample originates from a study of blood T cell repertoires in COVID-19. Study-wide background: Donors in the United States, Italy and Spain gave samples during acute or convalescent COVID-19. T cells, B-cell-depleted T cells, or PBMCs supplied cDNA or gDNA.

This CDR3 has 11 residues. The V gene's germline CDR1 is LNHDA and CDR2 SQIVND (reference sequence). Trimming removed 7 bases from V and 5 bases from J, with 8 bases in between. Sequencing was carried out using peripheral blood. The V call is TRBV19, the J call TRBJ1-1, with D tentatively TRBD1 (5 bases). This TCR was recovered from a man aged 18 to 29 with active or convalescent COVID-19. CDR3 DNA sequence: TGTGCCAGTAACCGGGGGACTGAAGCTTTCTTT. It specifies CASNRGTEAFF.